This T cell receptor beta chain was captured in a study of T cell responses to AZD1222 COVID-19 vaccine. Whole-study findings and limits: In all cases, repertoires were sampled only after the peak T cell response.

Some clones are missing from TCRdb's copy, which holds only in-frame ones; the method was immunoSEQ multiplex PCR. The table lists around 150,000 clones, about four fifths of them singletons. This CDR3 has 15 residues. Between the trimmed V and J ends, which lost 4 bases and 0 bases, there was a span of 12 bases. Germline assignment: CDR1 KGHSH and CDR2 LQKENI. As regards this clone: The antigen is unknown.

The rearrangement uses TRBV18 and TRBJ1-1; weak D call: TRBD1 (5 bases). This receptor was identified in an adult in good health. This specimen consisted of peripheral blood, obtained on day 0 of AZD1222 vaccination. The CDR3 loop is CASSRADSMNTEAFF. Written as DNA, the CDR3 is TGTGCCAGCTCACGCGCCGACAGTATGAACACTGAAGCTTTCTTT.